These 17 T cell receptor beta chains share one sample of origin, sequenced in a study of Ad26.COV2.S vaccination and SARS-CoV-2 variants. Generated by immunoSEQ multiplex PCR, the TCRdb table keeps only in-frame clones and is missing some. This table has about 680,000 clones, approximately 88% appearing once. Treatment defined: around 19 received Ad26.COV2.S at low or high dose, single or two shots; a few received placebo; per-sample allocation not given. On day 63 after the first injection, vaccine and placebo recipients gave samples. The sequenced sample was peripheral blood, obtained in a trial of Ad26.COV2.S vaccine versus placebo. The receptors shown here come from a person between 18 and 65 years old who received the Ad26.COV2.S COVID-19 vaccine or a placebo.

The V and J genes are TRBV2 and TRBJ1-1; perhaps TRBD1 as D (5 bases). Germline CDR1 is SNHLY and CDR2 is FYNNEI. The CDR3 spans 12 residues. V dropped 3 bases and J dropped 10 bases, with 12 bases sitting between them. The CDR3 loop is CASSERGWGAFF. Written as DNA, the CDR3 is TGTGCCAGCAGTGAGCGGGGGTGGGGAGCTTTCTTT. The complete variable domain, with remaining parts taken from reference TRBV2 and TRBJ1-1, reads EPEVTQTPSHQVTQMGQEVILRCVPISNHLYFYWYRQILGQKVEFLVSFYNNEISEKSEIFDDQFSVERPDGSNFTLKIRSTKLEDSAMYFCASSERGWGAFFGQGTRLTVV.

This chain joins TRBV5-6 and TRBJ1-1; tentatively, D is TRBD1 (6 bases). V dropped 5 bases and J dropped 3 bases, with 14 bases sitting between them. This CDR3 spans 14 amino acids. Germline loops: CDR1 SGHDT, CDR2 YYEEEE. CDR3 sequence: CASRGGASHTEAFF. CDR3 bases: TGTGCCAGCAGGGGGGGGGCCTCCCACACTGAAGCTTTCTTT.

This clone came up a few times. This chain joins TRBV2 and TRBJ1-1, with 11 bases aligning to TRBD1. This CDR3 region has 13 residues. V lost 9 bases, J lost 4 bases, and 4 bases stayed unmatched. Germline V gene data show CDR1 as SNHLY and CDR2 as FYNNEI. The CDR3 coding sequence is TGTGCCAGGACCGGGACAGGGGGCACTGAAGCTTTCTTT. Its translation: CARTGTGGTEAFF.

The chain is built from TRBV18 and TRBJ1-5; D not resolved. Looked up from germline, CDR1 is KGHSH and CDR2 is LQKENI. The CDR3 extends over 13 amino acids. V lost 2 bases and J 7 bases, leaving 9 bases between the germline ends. The CDR3 here is CASSPGDRQPQHF. As DNA, the CDR3 is TGTGCCAGCTCACCAGGGGATCGACAGCCCCAGCATTTT.

V gene TRBV25-1 combines with J gene TRBJ1-2; a weak D match, TRBD1 (6 bases). This CDR3 comprises 15 residues. Germline assignment: CDR1 MGHDK and CDR2 SYGVNS. Trimming removed 6 bases from V and 5 bases from J, with 19 bases in between. CDR3 sequence reads: CASRSPGAAGYGYTF. The CDR3 region has the DNA TGTGCCAGCAGGTCTCCGGGGGCCGCAGGGTATGGCTACACCTTC.

The rearrangement links TRBV5-1 to TRBJ2-7, with 12 bases matching TRBD2. The CDR3 loop spans 16 amino acids. The germline V gene has CDR1 SGHRS and CDR2 YFSETQ. The ends lost 1 base at V and 0 bases at J; junction bases unmatched: 2. CDR3 in DNA: TGCGCCAGCAGCTTGACTAGCGGGGGGACCTCCTACGAGCAGTACTTC. Protein: CASSLTSGGTSYEQYF. The full variable domain, rest sourced from reference TRBV5-1 and TRBJ2-7, is KAGVTQTPRYLIKTRGQQVTLSCSPISGHRSVSWYQQTPGQGLQFLFEYFSETQRNKGNFPGRFSGRQFSNSRSEMNVSTLELGDSALYLCASSLTSGGTSYEQYFGPGTRLTVT.

The J gene is TRBJ2-7, the V gene TRBV6-5; 10 positions agree with TRBD2. Germline CDR1 reads MNHEY; CDR2 reads SVGAGI. The CDR3 runs 13 residues. V was clipped by 6 bases and J by 5 bases; unmatched bases: 4. CDR3 bases: TGTGCCAGCAGCCTCCTAGCGGGAGACGAGCAGTACTTC. This gives the protein CASSLLAGDEQYF.

The chain recombines TRBV2 with TRBJ2-7, with 7 nucleotides matching TRBD1. Trimming removed 7 bases from V and 0 bases from J; junction bases left unmatched: 6. Germline V gene lookup returns CDR1 SNHLY and CDR2 FYNNEI. The CDR3 totals 14 residues. CDR3 in amino acids: CASIFGDSSYEQYF. The DNA of the CDR3 is TGTGCCAGCATATTCGGGGACAGCTCCTACGAGCAGTACTTC.

The chain recombines TRBV3-1 (or the pseudogene TRBV3-2) with TRBJ2-3; possible D gene TRBD2, 6 bases. The V gene lost 3 bases and the J gene lost 3 bases, with 10 bases spanning the gap. This CDR3 has 14 residues. The germline CDR1 and CDR2 sequences are LGHDT and YNNKEL (reference sequence). The CDR3 DNA reads TGTGCCAGCAGCCAGCGGGGCCTAACAGATACGCAGTATTTT. Translated: CASSQRGLTDTQYF.

This clone was recorded once. Other DNA sequences of this sample code for an identical CDR3. V is TRBV5-1 and J is TRBJ2-5; D gene uncertain. Trimming removed 0 bases from V and 5 bases from J, with 11 bases in between. The CDR3 covers 14 residues. Germline CDR1 reads SGHRS; CDR2 reads YFSETQ. The CDR3 coding sequence is TGCGCCAGCAGCTTGGGGGGTCTGGGGGAGACCCAGTACTTC. This encodes CASSLGGLGETQYF.

This clone was found a few times. The V gene is TRBV20-1, the J gene TRBJ2-5; TRBD1 matches 7 bases. Unmatched junction bases numbered 10, after V lost 3 bases and J lost 0 bases. Germline V gene sequence: CDR1 DFQATT, CDR2 SNEGSKA (reference sequence). This CDR3 is 16 amino acids long. The CDR3 DNA reads TGCAGTGCTAGTAATTTCGGGACAGAGTACCAAGAGACCCAGTACTTC. Its translation is CSASNFGTEYQETQYF.

V and J are TRBV7-3 and TRBJ2-1; D is perhaps TRBD1 or TRBD2 (5 bases each). The CDR3 totals 12 residues. Germline V gives CDR1 SGHTA, CDR2 FQGTGA. Trimming shortened V by 4 bases and J by 9 bases, and 10 bases separated the two germline ends. CDR3 DNA: TGTGCCAGCAGCTCCCCTGGGGGTGAGCAGTTCTTC. As protein: CASSSPGGEQFF.

The chain links TRBV11-2 to TRBJ2-5, with a weak D call TRBD2 (5 bases). The germline gives CDR1 SGHAT, CDR2 FQNNGV. The CDR3 consists of 16 residues. V was shortened by 1 base and J by 5 bases, with 17 bases between the two germline ends. The CDR3 DNA reads as TGTGCCAGCAGCTTAGGGGCAGCCGGGATTCTTGAGACCCAGTACTTC. It codes for CASSLGAAGILETQYF.

This clone was observed once. The J gene is TRBJ1-2, the V gene TRBV5-1, with D possibly matching TRBD1 (6 bases). Germline-derived CDR1 and CDR2 are SGHRS and YFSETQ. V lost 0 bases to trimming and J lost 5 bases, with 11 bases between them. This CDR3 spans 14 amino acids. CDR3 nucleotide sequence: TGCGCCAGCAGCTTGGAATGGGGGACATATGGCTACACCTTC. Translation gives CASSLEWGTYGYTF.

The chain couples TRBV6-2 or TRBV6-3 to TRBJ2-7; 7 bases fit TRBD2. The CDR3 is 17 residues long. The germline CDR1 and CDR2 sequences are MNHEY and SVGEGT. V lost 0 bases to trimming and J lost 5 bases; unmatched junction nucleotides: 13. In DNA form, the CDR3 reads TGTGCCAGCAGTTACTCGGCCTGGACTAGTACTCAAAACGAGCAGTACTTC. Amino acid sequence: CASSYSAWTSTQNEQYF.

The chain combines TRBV18 with TRBJ1-1; no clear D. CDR3 length equals 15 residues. Germline assignment: CDR1 KGHSH and CDR2 LQKENI. Trimming removed 4 bases from V and 1 base from J, with 13 bases in between. The CDR3 DNA is TGTGCCAGCTCACTAACTGGACGGTCGAACACTGAAGCTTTCTTT. Translation gives CASSLTGRSNTEAFF.

This chain connects TRBV6-5 to TRBJ2-7, with D possibly being TRBD1 (6 bases). Trimming removed 8 bases at V and 4 bases at J, with 15 bases between. This CDR3 comprises 13 residues. Germline CDR1 and CDR2: MNHEY and SVGAGI. The CDR3 sequence: CASRGQTFYEQYF. The CDR3 nucleotides are TGTGCCAGCCGCGGACAGACTTTTTACGAGCAGTACTTC.